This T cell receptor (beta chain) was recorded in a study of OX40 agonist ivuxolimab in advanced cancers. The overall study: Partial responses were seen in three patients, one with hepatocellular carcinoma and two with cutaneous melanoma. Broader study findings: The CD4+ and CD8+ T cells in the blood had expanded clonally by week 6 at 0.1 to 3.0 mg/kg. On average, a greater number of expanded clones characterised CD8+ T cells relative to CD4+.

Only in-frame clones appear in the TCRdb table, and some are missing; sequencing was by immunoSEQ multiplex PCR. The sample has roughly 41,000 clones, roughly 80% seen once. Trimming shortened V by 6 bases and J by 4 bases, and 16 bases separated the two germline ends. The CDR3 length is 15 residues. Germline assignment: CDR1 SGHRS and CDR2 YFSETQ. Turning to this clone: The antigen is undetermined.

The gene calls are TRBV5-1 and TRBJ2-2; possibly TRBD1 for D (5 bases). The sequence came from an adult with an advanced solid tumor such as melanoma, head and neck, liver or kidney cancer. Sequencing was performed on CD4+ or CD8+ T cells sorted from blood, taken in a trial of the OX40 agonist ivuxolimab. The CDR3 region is CASMGPERSTGELFF. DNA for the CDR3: TGCGCCAGCATGGGGCCGGAGAGGAGCACCGGGGAGCTGTTTTTT.